What follows are 8 T cell receptor beta chains derived from one specimen sequenced in a study of cytomegalovirus exposure and HLA in healthy donors. PCR primers comprised 60 Vbeta and 13 Jbeta primers. Assay: immunoSEQ multiplex PCR; the TCRdb copy retains only in-frame clones and omits some. The table lists 120,000 to 150,000 clones, approximately 72% of them singletons. The sample comprised PBMCs. The receptor set was obtained from a woman aged 55 to 70 in good health and CMV-seronegative.

This clone has only a few counts. The chain combines TRBV5-4 with TRBJ2-5; 7 bases match TRBD1. The CDR3 contains 15 residues. Trimming took 0 bases from V and 4 from J; bases not matched to a gene: 6. The germline gives CDR1 SGHNT, CDR2 YYREEE (reference sequence). In DNA form, the CDR3 reads TGTGCCAGCAGCTTGGGGCAGGGGGTTCCAGAGACCCAGTACTTC. This encodes CASSLGQGVPETQYF.

The rearrangement joins TRBV5-4 to TRBJ1-6; D is possibly TRBD1 (6 bases). CDR3 size: 14 residues. V lost 4 bases and J lost 7, with 12 bases in between. Germline loops: CDR1 SGHNT, CDR2 YYREEE (reference sequence). The CDR3 is CASSLRGPNSPLHF. The CDR3 DNA reads TGTGCCAGCAGCCTCAGGGGTCCCAATTCACCCCTCCACTTT.

The CDR3 DNA follows: TGCGCCAGCAGCCAAGCCGGGAAATCCTACGAGCAGTACTTC. Its protein product is CASSQAGKSYEQYF. The rearrangement links TRBV4-1 to TRBJ2-7; the D gene is possibly TRBD2 (5 bases). Germline V gives CDR1 MGHRA, CDR2 YSYEKL. Trimming took 1 base from V and 1 from J, leaving 8 bases between them. The CDR3 is 14 residues long.

The gene calls are TRBV28 and TRBJ2-7; 7 bases match TRBD1. The germline gives CDR1 MDHEN, CDR2 SYDVKM. V shed 6 bases and J 2 bases; nucleotides not matched to a gene: 10. This CDR3 is built from 15 residues. This chain's CDR3 is CASSYRDSLTYEQYF. The DNA of the CDR3 is TGTGCCAGCAGCTACCGGGACAGTCTTACCTACGAGCAGTACTTC.

This rearrangement joins TRBV11-2 to TRBJ1-2; no definite D call. Germline V gene sequence: CDR1 SGHAT, CDR2 FQNNGV. The V and J ends lost 0 bases and 8 bases respectively, with 10 bases between them. The CDR3 sequence is 13 residues long. CDR3 DNA: TGTGCCAGCAGCTTAGAATTTCTCCAGGGCTACACCTTC. This codes for CASSLEFLQGYTF. Full variable domain (outside the CDR3, taken from reference TRBV11-2 and TRBJ1-2): EAGVAQSPRYKIIEKRQSVAFWCNPISGHATLYWYQQILGQGPKLLIQFQNNGVVDDSQLPKDRFSAERLKGVDSTLKIQPAKLEDSAVYLCASSLEFLQGYTFGSGTRLTVV.

V and J are TRBV18 and TRBJ2-3; 9 bases align to TRBD1. V lost 3 bases and J lost 3; bases outside the gene matches: 7. Germline V gene lookup returns CDR1 KGHSH and CDR2 LQKENI. The CDR3 is made up of 16 amino acids. The CDR3 DNA reads TGTGCCAGCTCACCTCTCGGGACAGGGTTGACAGATACGCAGTATTTT. Its translation is CASSPLGTGLTDTQYF. The whole variable domain, remainder taken from reference TRBV18 and TRBJ2-3, is NAGVMQNPRHLVRRRGQEARLRCSPMKGHSHVYWYRQLPEEGLKFMVYLQKENIIDESGMPKERFSAEFPKEGPSILRIQQVVRGDSAAYFCASSPLGTGLTDTQYFGPGTRLTVL.

This clone was found a few times. The chain employs TRBV9 and TRBJ1-3, with D hard to call. V lost 0 bases to trimming and J lost 2 bases, with 6 bases between them. Germline V gene sequence: CDR1 SGDLS, CDR2 YYNGEE. The CDR3 sequence is 14 residues long. The CDR3, as DNA: TGTGCCAGCAGCGTAGGTTCAGCTGGAAACACCATATATTTT. It codes for CASSVGSAGNTIYF.

With regard to this clone: At one end the junction does not follow the germline gene, possibly because of a read error. This chain joins TRBV7-2 and TRBJ1-3; no reliable D call. The CDR3 extends over 14 amino acids. In germline, CDR1 is SGHTA, CDR2 FQGNSA. CDR3 DNA sequence: TGTGCCAGCAGCCTAGCCCGGGCTGGAAACACCATATATTTT. Translation: CASSLARAGNTIYF.